Following are 23 T cell receptor beta chains from one sample sequenced in a study of blood T cell repertoires in COVID-19. TCRdb's table, derived via immunoSEQ multiplex PCR, lists solely in-frame clones and lacks some. The sample records under 45,000 clones, 76% being singletons. Sequencing was done on a sample of peripheral blood. The receptors were sampled from a man older than 75 with acute or convalescent COVID-19.

The chain couples TRBV5-6 to TRBJ2-3, with TRBD2 matching 9 bases. V shed 3 bases and J 5 bases; nucleotides not matched to a gene: 7. This CDR3 is 15 amino acids long. Germline CDR1 and CDR2: SGHDT and YYEEEE. CDR3 in DNA: TGTGCCAGCAGCTCGATAGCGGGAGTTGAAGATACGCAGTATTTT. It encodes CASSSIAGVEDTQYF.

The chain links TRBV19 to TRBJ1-2; the D is unclear. V was clipped by 3 bases and J by 7 bases, with 12 bases between them. This CDR3 has 13 amino acids. Per germline, CDR1 LNHDA and CDR2 SQIVND (reference sequence). The CDR3 protein is CASSISQAFGYTF. CDR3 coding DNA: TGTGCCAGTAGTATCAGCCAGGCTTTTGGCTACACCTTC.

The chain links TRBV10-3 to TRBJ1-6; D gene uncertain. The CDR3 runs 13 residues. Germline CDR1 reads ENHRY; CDR2 reads SYGVKD. The V and J ends lost 2 bases and 8 bases respectively, with 7 bases between them. This CDR3 reads CAISEAGHSPLHF. As DNA, the CDR3 is TGTGCCATCAGTGAGGCAGGTCATTCACCCCTCCACTTT.

The genes are TRBV21-1 and TRBJ1-1. TRBV21-1 is a pseudogene. CDR3 length: 17 residues. Written as DNA, the CDR3 is TGTGCCAGCAGCAAAGCTTGGGGGGGGACTAAGAACACTGAAGCTTTCTTT. Protein sequence: CASSKAWGGTKNTEAFF.

The J gene is TRBJ1-6, the V gene TRBV9; TRBD1 might be the D (6 bases). CDR3 length: 15 residues. The V gene's germline CDR1 is SGDLS and CDR2 YYNGEE. The V gene lost 0 bases and the J gene lost 10 bases, with 14 bases spanning the gap. The chain's CDR3 is CASSVGGGAESPLHF. The CDR3 DNA reads TGTGCCAGCAGCGTAGGTGGGGGCGCTGAGTCACCCCTCCACTTT.

This chain links TRBV29-1 with TRBJ2-1; 12 bases match TRBD2. The germline V gene has CDR1 SQVTM and CDR2 ANQGSEA. V gave up 6 bases and J gave up 4 bases; unmatched junction bases: 13. The CDR3 extends over 17 amino acids. The CDR3 sequence: CSVSEALAGGGYNEQFF. The CDR3 region has the DNA TGCAGCGTGAGTGAGGCCCTAGCGGGAGGGGGTTACAATGAGCAGTTCTTC.

The chain employs TRBV29-1 and TRBJ1-2; D may be TRBD1 (6 bases). This CDR3 comprises 13 residues. Germline V CDR1 and CDR2: SQVTM, ANQGSEA. Trimming stripped 1 base from V and 7 bases from J, with 13 bases between. The CDR3: CSVEAQGSLGYTF. The CDR3 nucleotides are TGCAGCGTTGAAGCCCAGGGGAGTCTTGGCTACACCTTC. Full variable domain (remainder filled in from reference TRBV29-1 and TRBJ1-2): SAVISQKPSRDICQRGTSLTIQCQVDSQVTMMFWYRQQPGQSLTLIATANQGSEATYESGFVIDKFPISRPNLTFSTLTVSNMSPEDSSIYLCSVEAQGSLGYTFGSGTRLTVV.

The rearrangement joins TRBV20-1 to TRBJ2-5, with TRBD2 as a possible D gene (6 bases). Trimming took off 6 bases at V and 7 bases at J, with 12 bases between the two ends. The CDR3 loop spans 11 amino acids. The germline V gene encodes CDR1 DFQATT and CDR2 SNEGSKA (reference sequence). DNA of the CDR3: TGCAGTGCGGAGAACGGGAGGACCCAGTACTTC. This sequence encodes CSAENGRTQYF.

The CDR3 reads CASRTGQGYNSPLHF. For the CDR3, the DNA is TGTGCCAGCAGGACTGGACAGGGCTATAATTCACCCCTCCACTTT. The V gene is TRBV5-4, the J gene TRBJ1-6; TRBD1 agrees at 8 bases. The CDR3 is 15 residues long. V was clipped by 5 bases and J by 3 bases; unmatched bases: 4. CDR1 is SGHNT, CDR2 YYREEE, per germline (reference sequence).

The chain recombines TRBV21-1 with TRBJ1-1; the DNA was not used to check the table's D call, TRBD1. TRBV21-1 is a pseudogene locus. This CDR3 is 16 amino acids long. The CDR3 region is CASSSSGTGGKAEAFF. CDR3 coding DNA: TGTGCCAGCAGCTCGTCCGGGACAGGGGGCAAGGCTGAAGCTTTCTTT.

The CDR3 DNA reads TGTGCCAGCAGCCCCCGCGGATTCAGCACAGATACGCAGTATTTT. Its translation is CASSPRGFSTDTQYF. The V call is TRBV11-2, the J call TRBJ2-3; D not resolved. With 5 bases removed from V and 0 bases from J, the gap between germline ends came to 12 bases. This CDR3 is built from 15 residues. Looked up from germline, CDR1 is SGHAT and CDR2 is FQNNGV.

The chain links TRBV3-1 (or the pseudogene TRBV3-2) to TRBJ2-5, with TRBD2 matching 11 bases. J lost 4 bases, V lost 4 bases, and 5 bases had no gene match. Germline CDR1 and CDR2: LGHDT and YNNKEL (reference sequence). The CDR3 consists of 15 residues. The CDR3 DNA is TGTGCCAGCAGCCCCTTAGCGGGAGGGACAGAGACCCAGTACTTC. Amino acids: CASSPLAGGTETQYF.

The chain is built from TRBV7-2 and TRBJ1-2; tentative D call: TRBD1 (6 bases). V lost 6 bases to trimming and J lost 8 bases, with 16 bases between them. The length of the CDR3 is 13 residues. Germline CDR1 and CDR2: SGHTA and FQGNSA. The CDR3 loop is CASSRRNREGYTF. The CDR3 nucleotides read TGTGCCAGCAGTCGGCGGAACAGGGAAGGCTACACCTTC.

This clone has only one observation. The chain links TRBV2 to TRBJ2-3, with 7 positions matching TRBD2. The CDR3 has 17 amino acids. The J segment lost 3 bases and the V segment lost 2 bases, leaving 11 bases of the junction unmatched. Germline CDR1 SNHLY, CDR2 FYNNEI. The CDR3 spells CASSETRGGVFTDTQYF. For the CDR3, the DNA is TGTGCCAGCAGTGAAACTAGGGGAGGGGTTTTTACAGATACGCAGTATTTT.

Concerning this clone: A read error may produce the germline difference seen at one junction end. The chain carries TRBV25-1 and TRBJ1-3; 9 positions match TRBD1. Germline V gene lookup returns CDR1 MGHDK and CDR2 SYGVNS. The CDR3 has 16 residues. CDR3 sequence reads: CASSEKDRGPGSTIYF. The CDR3 DNA reads TGTGCCAGCAGTGAAAAGGACAGGGGACCTGGAAGCACCATATATTTT.

The chain carries TRBV7-2 and TRBJ1-4; 7 bases fit TRBD1. The V segment lost 1 base and the J segment 9 bases; nucleotides outside the gene matches: 8. Germline V gene data show CDR1 as SGHTA and CDR2 as FQGNSA. CDR3 length: 15 residues. Here the CDR3 reads CASSLGQGGLQKLFF. For the CDR3, the DNA is TGTGCCAGCAGCTTAGGACAGGGAGGCCTTCAAAAACTGTTTTTT.

This clone has a handful of counts. The rearrangement joins TRBV27 to TRBJ1-2; maybe TRBD1 (6 bases). This CDR3 is built from 16 residues. V was clipped by 8 bases and J by 1 base, with 20 bases between them. The germline V gene encodes CDR1 MNHEY and CDR2 SMNVEV (reference sequence). Written as DNA, the CDR3 is TGTGCCAGCTCCCAGACCGGGACAAGGGGTAACTATGGCTACACCTTC. It specifies CASSQTGTRGNYGYTF.

This clone has just one count. This rearrangement joins TRBV5-1 to TRBJ2-7, with D maybe TRBD2 (6 bases). Germline V gene data show CDR1 as SGHRS and CDR2 as YFSETQ. The CDR3 spans 14 residues. V dropped 2 bases and J dropped 2 bases, with 11 bases sitting between them. The CDR3 reads CASSFGGGAYEQYF. The CDR3 DNA reads as TGCGCCAGCAGCTTTGGGGGAGGCGCCTACGAGCAGTACTTC.

The chain couples TRBV9 to TRBJ2-1, with TRBD2 as a possible D gene (6 bases). The V end was cut by 0 bases, the J end by 4 bases, with 11 bases between. CDR3 length: 15 amino acids. CDR1 SGDLS and CDR2 YYNGEE come from the germline V gene. The CDR3 reads CASSVAGAGYNEQFF. The CDR3 DNA sequence: TGTGCCAGCAGCGTAGCGGGAGCTGGTTACAATGAGCAGTTCTTC.

The rearrangement links TRBV7-2 to TRBJ2-7; 7 positions match TRBD2. Germline-derived CDR1 and CDR2 are SGHTA and FQGNSA. V was pared by 5 bases and J by 7 bases, with 8 bases of the junction left unmatched. The CDR3 runs to 13 residues. CDR3 sequence reads: CASSRGSLGEQYF. For the CDR3, the DNA is TGTGCCAGCAGCCGCGGGAGCTTGGGGGAGCAGTACTTC.

The genes are TRBV24-1 and TRBJ2-1, with TRBD1 identical over 8 bases. The CDR3 has 14 residues. V lost 4 bases, J lost 8 bases, and 6 bases stayed unmatched. In germline, CDR1 is KGHDR, CDR2 SFDVKD. In nucleotides, the CDR3 is TGTGCCACCAGTGAGTCCGGACAGGGCCATGAGCAGTTCTTC. It translates to CATSESGQGHEQFF.

This clone appeared once. The J gene is TRBJ2-7, the V gene TRBV30; D possibly corresponds to TRBD2 (6 bases). CDR1 and CDR2 (germline): GTSNPN, SVGIG (reference sequence). The CDR3 loop spans 14 amino acids. V gave up 1 base and J gave up 5 bases, with 15 bases separating them. As DNA, the CDR3 is TGTGCCTGGAGTGCCCGGGACTCCATTCACGAGCAGTACTTC. As protein: CAWSARDSIHEQYF.

The V gene is TRBV6-1, the J gene TRBJ2-3; TRBD2 is a possible D gene (6 bases). Trimming shortened V by 1 base and J by 2 bases, and 13 bases separated the two germline ends. The CDR3 has 16 residues. Germline CDR1 reads MNHNS; CDR2 reads SASEGT. CDR3 amino acids: CASSEVYRGNTDTQYF. As DNA, the CDR3 is TGTGCCAGCAGTGAAGTTTACCGGGGGAACACAGATACGCAGTATTTT.